This TCR beta chain was documented in a study of T cell responses to AZD1222 COVID-19 vaccine. The method was immunoSEQ multiplex PCR; TCRdb's version includes in-frame clones alone and lacks a portion of them. The sample carries over 70,000 clones, roughly 87% recorded once. The ends were cut back, 1 base at V and 14 bases at J, with 23 bases in the middle. CDR1 and CDR2 from the germline V gene are SGDLS and YYNGEE. The CDR3 contains 15 residues. The sequenced sample was peripheral blood, obtained 28 days after the second AZD1222 dose. This clonotype was obtained from an adult who received the AZD1222 COVID-19 vaccine. The chain links TRBV9 to TRBJ2-3; TRBD2 is a possible D gene (6 bases). DNA of the CDR3: TGTGCCAGCAGCGTAAATGCGGCGGGGCTCGGGGATAGGTATTTT. It is translated as CASSVNAAGLGDRYF.